The T cell receptor (beta chain) under discussion was sequenced for a study of cytomegalovirus exposure and HLA in healthy donors. Germline CDR1 SSHAT, CDR2 FNYEAQ (reference sequence). The CDR3 runs 14 residues. Study observations and caveats: The tendency of first-cohort TCR clusters to co-occur in the 100 to 150 validation repertoires emerged from a later analysis.

Notes on this clone: No antigen is known for it. The junction departs from germline at one end; a sequencing error may be responsible.

The data were produced by immunoSEQ multiplex PCR, yet TCRdb's version contains in-frame clones alone and is incomplete. The sample yields 150,000 to 200,000 clones, 70% to 90% seen once. Sequences were obtained from PBMCs. This sequence originates from a man in his thirties or forties in good health and CMV-seropositive. This chain links TRBV7-7 with TRBJ2-1; 12 nucleotides line up with TRBD1. The CDR3 DNA reads TGTGCTAGCAGCAGGGACAGGGGGCGCAAGGAGCAGTTCTTC. Translated: CASSRDRGRKEQFF.